A single sample gave rise to the 18 T cell receptor beta chains below, sequenced in a study of shared T cell receptors in the human thymus. TCRdb's copy holds only in-frame clones and misses some; the assay was immunoSEQ multiplex PCR. The sample lists hundreds of thousands of clones, approximately 80% occurring once. The same specimen was also included in a second study, on human thymus T cells.

Material for sequencing was thymocytes. The receptors stem from a boy younger than two with a congenital heart defect.

The chain joins TRBV4-1 to TRBJ1-5; 8 bases are shared with TRBD1. Trimming removed 5 bases from V and 6 bases from J; junction bases left unmatched: 12. The germline CDR1 and CDR2 sequences are MGHRA and YSYEKL. The CDR3 covers 16 residues. CDR3: CASSYSSGGRSQPQHF. As DNA, the CDR3 is TGCGCCAGCAGCTACAGTTCAGGGGGCAGAAGTCAGCCCCAGCATTTT.

The V call is TRBV28, the J call TRBJ1-1, with D possibly matching TRBD1 (5 bases). This CDR3 comprises 13 residues. V was cut by 0 bases and J by 10 bases, with 12 bases left in between. Germline CDR1 reads MDHEN; CDR2 reads SYDVKM. CDR3 DNA: TGTGCCAGCAGTTTATGGCCTACGGGGGTAGCTTTCTTT. As protein: CASSLWPTGVAFF.

This clone appeared a single time. The gene calls are TRBV10-2 and TRBJ2-1, with D possibly TRBD2 on 5 matching bases. Germline V gene data show CDR1 as WSHSY and CDR2 as SAAADI. The CDR3 length is 16 residues. Between the trimmed V and J ends, which lost 1 base and 0 bases, there was a span of 10 bases. The CDR3 DNA reads TGCGCCAGCAGTGAGTGGCGGGCTAGCTCCTACAATGAGCAGTTCTTC. As protein: CASSEWRASSYNEQFF.

The genes are TRBV7-2 and TRBJ2-7; TRBD2 agrees at 8 bases. From germline, CDR1 is SGHTA and CDR2 FQGNSA. V trimming: 1 base; J trimming: 2 bases; junction bases outside the gene matches: 7. The CDR3 has 16 amino acids. The CDR3 nucleotides are TGTGCCAGCAGCTTAGGGGGGACTAGGGACACCTACGAGCAGTACTTC. It translates to CASSLGGTRDTYEQYF.

The rearrangement uses TRBV11-3 and TRBJ2-2; 11 nucleotides match TRBD1. The ends lost 7 bases at V and 7 bases at J; junction bases unmatched: 14. The CDR3 contains 17 residues. The germline gives CDR1 SGHNT, CDR2 YENEEA. CDR3 sequence: CASTPQEGQGGIGELFF. CDR3 nucleotides: TGTGCCAGCACCCCGCAGGAGGGACAGGGGGGTATCGGGGAGCTGTTTTTT.

The chain joins TRBV15 to TRBJ2-7; D not certain. CDR1 and CDR2 from the germline V gene are LNHNV and YYDKDF (reference sequence). Trimming removed 3 bases from V and 0 bases from J, with 9 bases in between. The CDR3 is made up of 14 amino acids. Here the CDR3 DNA reads TGTGCCACCAGCAGGGGCCCCAGCTCCTACGAGCAGTACTTC. Encoded protein: CATSRGPSSYEQYF.

This sequence joins TRBV12-5 and TRBJ2-5, with D possibly TRBD2 on 8 matching bases. V was clipped by 0 bases and J by 4 bases, with 24 bases between them. The CDR3 has 19 amino acids. Germline V gene lookup returns CDR1 LGHNT and CDR2 FRNRAP. Here the CDR3 reads CASGLVRGPGGLAGETQYF. The CDR3 nucleotides are TGTGCTAGTGGTTTGGTACGTGGGCCAGGGGGTCTAGCGGGAGAGACCCAGTACTTC. Drawing the rest from reference TRBV12-5 and TRBJ2-5, the complete variable domain is DARVTQTPRHKVTEMGQEVTMRCQPILGHNTVFWYRQTMMQGLELLAYFRNRAPLDDSGMPKDRFSAEMPDATLATLKIQPSEPRDSAVYFCASGLVRGPGGLAGETQYFGPGTRLLVL.

V and J are TRBV6-4 and TRBJ2-3; D might be TRBD2 (6 bases). This CDR3 comprises 13 residues. Germline V CDR1 and CDR2: MRHNA, SNTAGT. V gave up 4 bases and J gave up 8 bases, with 13 bases separating them. The CDR3 region is CASSAQTSSTQYF. Written as DNA, the CDR3 is TGTGCCAGCAGTGCCCAGACTAGTTCTACGCAGTATTTT.

The gene calls are TRBV5-1 and TRBJ2-1; a weak D match, TRBD2 (7 bases). V lost 0 bases and J lost 8, with 15 bases in between. The germline CDR1 and CDR2 sequences are SGHRS and YFSETQ. The CDR3 is 15 amino acids. This chain's CDR3 is CASSLAGGEGDEQFF. CDR3 DNA sequence: TGCGCCAGCAGCTTGGCCGGCGGGGAGGGGGATGAGCAGTTCTTC.

The chain couples TRBV4-2 to TRBJ2-7, with 7 bases lining up with TRBD2. The CDR3 covers 18 residues. CDR1 and CDR2 (germline): LGHNA, YNFKEQ. Trimming at V came to 0 bases and at J to 5 bases, leaving 16 bases not matched to a gene. As DNA, the CDR3 is TGTGCCAGCAGCCAAGATGGTCTAGCGGTGATGGGAGTCCACGAGCAGTACTTC. Protein: CASSQDGLAVMGVHEQYF.

The rearrangement links TRBV30 to TRBJ2-7; TRBD2 is a possible D gene (5 bases). Looked up from germline, CDR1 is GTSNPN and CDR2 is SVGIG (reference sequence). Trimming stripped 3 bases from V and 4 bases from J, with 19 bases between. CDR3 length equals 15 residues. The chain's CDR3 is CAWRPTRNSPYEQYF. The CDR3 coding sequence is TGTGCCTGGAGACCCACTAGAAACTCGCCATACGAGCAGTACTTC. The variable domain in full, with the rest retrieved from reference TRBV30 and TRBJ2-7, is SQTIHQWPATLVQPVGSPLSLECTVEGTSNPNLYWYRQAAGRGLQLLFYSVGIGQISSEVPQNLSASRPQDRQFILSSKKLLLSDSGFYLCAWRPTRNSPYEQYFGPGTRLTVT.

The rearrangement links TRBV28 to TRBJ1-1; 9 bases match TRBD1. V lost 8 bases to trimming and J lost 3 bases; unmatched junction nucleotides: 16. The CDR3 length is 17 residues. From germline, CDR1 is MDHEN and CDR2 SYDVKM. The CDR3 nucleotides are TGTGCCAGCGTTACAGCCGGGACAGGGTTTCGGGACACTGAAGCTTTCTTT. Translated, it gives CASVTAGTGFRDTEAFF.

The chain is built from TRBV6-4 and TRBJ1-1; TRBD1 matches 8 bases. J was trimmed by 1 base and V by 0 bases; bases with no gene match: 1. The germline CDR1 and CDR2 sequences are MRHNA and SNTAGT. CDR3 length: 15 amino acids. CDR3 sequence: CASSDSGQGNTEAFF. The CDR3 nucleotides read TGTGCCAGCAGTGACTCCGGACAGGGGAACACTGAAGCTTTCTTT.

The CDR3, as DNA: TGTGCCAGTAGTTCCCGACCAGGGGGGCACGCGTCCTACGAGCAGTACTTC. Translating gives CASSSRPGGHASYEQYF. The rearrangement uses TRBV19 and TRBJ2-7; perhaps TRBD1 as D (7 bases). The CDR3 consists of 17 residues. Trimming shortened V by 5 bases and J by 1 base, and 21 bases separated the two germline ends. Germline V gene lookup returns CDR1 LNHDA and CDR2 SQIVND (reference sequence).

The rearrangement uses TRBV21-1 and TRBJ2-5; TRBD1, as called in the table, went unchecked against the DNA. TRBV21-1 constitutes a pseudogene. There are 8 residues in the CDR3. The CDR3: CASSLGDF. The CDR3 coding sequence is TGTGCCAGCAGCCTAGGGGACTTC.

The chain recombines TRBV6-4 with TRBJ2-7, with 7 bases aligning to TRBD1. Germline values: CDR1 MRHNA, CDR2 SNTAGT. The CDR3 is 16 residues long. Unmatched junction bases numbered 11, after V lost 6 bases and J lost 0 bases. The CDR3 reads CASSQTGTVSSYEQYF. CDR3 coding DNA: TGTGCCAGCAGCCAAACCGGGACAGTTAGCTCCTACGAGCAGTACTTC.

The sample holds one count of this clone. The J gene is TRBJ1-2, the V gene TRBV29-1; 7 nucleotides line up with TRBD1. CDR1 is SQVTM and CDR2 is ANQGSEA in the germline V gene. There are 13 residues in the CDR3. The J segment lost 6 bases and the V segment lost 5 bases, leaving 9 bases of the junction unmatched. The CDR3 DNA follows: TGCAGCGTTTCGGGGGACAGTGGCAATGGCTACACCTTC. It yields the protein CSVSGDSGNGYTF. The full variable domain, completed using reference TRBV29-1 and TRBJ1-2, is SAVISQKPSRDICQRGTSLTIQCQVDSQVTMMFWYRQQPGQSLTLIATANQGSEATYESGFVIDKFPISRPNLTFSTLTVSNMSPEDSSIYLCSVSGDSGNGYTFGSGTRLTVV.

The V call is TRBV2, the J call TRBJ2-7, with 9 bases that match TRBD1. Germline V CDR1 and CDR2: SNHLY, FYNNEI. The V gene end was trimmed by 6 bases and the J gene end by 3 bases; junction bases not matched to a gene: 15. The CDR3 totals 17 residues. Here the CDR3 reads CASRGTGKTLNHYEQYF. CDR3 DNA: TGTGCCAGCAGGGGGACAGGGAAGACCCTAAACCACTACGAGCAGTACTTC.